This T cell receptor beta chain was sequenced for a study of T cells in Graves' hyperthyroidism and ophthalmopathy. The CDR3 loop spans 15 amino acids. J was trimmed by 7 bases and V by 5 bases; bases with no gene match: 8. The germline V gene has CDR1 SGHTA and CDR2 FQGTGA. Researchers amplified the TCR beta CDR3 regions from RNA transcripts. A set of HTBI primers served as the primers for a first-round RT-PCR of the TCR CDR3. Using its own MiXCR run on the multiplex PCR reads, TCRdb lists one record per CDR3 protein. The profile shows some 600,000 distinct CDR3 sequences, about 15% of them singletons. Many counts were recorded for this clonotype. Patients aged 18 to 65 had newly diagnosed hyperthyroidism of under 2 months' duration. Drawn at first hyperthyroidism diagnosis, the blood sample preceded any ophthalmopathy symptoms.

The chain links TRBV7-3 to TRBJ2-1, with TRBD1 matching 10 bases. Source material: blood. The origin of this receptor is a woman younger than 45 with Graves' hyperthyroidism that later progressed to Graves' ophthalmopathy. The DNA for the CDR3 is TGTGCCAGCAGCCTCGGGACAGGGGTTATGAATGAGCAGTTCTTC. It encodes CASSLGTGVMNEQFF.